A single sample is the source of the 16 T cell receptor beta chains below, sequenced in a study of cytomegalovirus exposure and HLA in healthy donors. The primer mix had 60 Vbeta and 13 Jbeta primers. Measured with immunoSEQ multiplex PCR; TCRdb has only the in-frame clones, and not every one. Among 200,000 or so clones, about 83% were seen once, and the ten largest hold roughly 1.3%. Sequencing was performed on PBMCs. The receptors were sampled from a human donor in good health.

With regard to this clone: Other DNA sequences from this sample encode an identical CDR3 as well. The chain uses TRBV7-9 and TRBJ2-7; perhaps TRBD2 as D (6 bases). The CDR3 is 14 amino acids. Germline values: CDR1 SEHNR, CDR2 FQNEAQ (reference sequence). The V and J ends lost 2 bases and 1 base respectively, with 9 bases between them. The CDR3 sequence is CASSLSTRSYEQYF. The DNA of the CDR3 is TGTGCCAGCAGCTTATCGACTAGATCCTACGAGCAGTACTTC.

This clone was detected once. The J gene is TRBJ2-3, the V gene TRBV11-1, with 9 bases matching TRBD1. CDR3 length equals 15 residues. Germline lookup yields CDR1 SGHAT and CDR2 FQDESV (reference sequence). The V and J ends lost 5 bases and 4 bases, in that order; junction bases with no gene match: 7. DNA of the CDR3: TGTGCCAGCAGCGCAACCGGGACAGGGTCAGATACGCAGTATTTT. Its protein is CASSATGTGSDTQYF. Based on the CDR3 plus reference TRBV11-1 and TRBJ2-3, the full variable domain is EAEVAQSPRYKITEKSQAVAFWCDPISGHATLYWYRQILGQGPELLVQFQDESVVDDSQLPKDRFSAERLKGVDSTLKIQPAELGDSAMYLCASSATGTGSDTQYFGPGTRLTVL.

This sequence joins TRBV10-3 and TRBJ1-5, with TRBD1 identical over 12 bases. The CDR3 is 18 residues long. V was pared by 4 bases and J by 3 bases, with 10 bases of the junction left unmatched. Germline V gene data show CDR1 as ENHRY and CDR2 as SYGVKD. The chain's CDR3 is CAISARGGQGANNQPQHF. Here the CDR3 DNA reads TGTGCCATCAGTGCGCGGGGGGGACAGGGGGCGAACAATCAGCCCCAGCATTTT.

The chain employs TRBV27 and TRBJ2-1; TRBD2 aligns across 14 bases. The ends lost 5 bases at V and 5 bases at J; junction bases unmatched: 5. The V gene's germline CDR1 is MNHEY and CDR2 SMNVEV (reference sequence). This CDR3 has 16 residues. The CDR3, as DNA: TGTGCCAGCAGTAGCAGGACTAGCGGGAGGAACAATGAGCAGTTCTTC. Translation gives CASSSRTSGRNNEQFF.

This clone was picked up a small number of times. The CDR3 loop is CAWGRAAGELFF. The CDR3 nucleotides read TGTGCCTGGGGCAGGGCGGCTGGGGAGCTGTTTTTT. The chain joins TRBV30 to TRBJ2-2; TRBD1 is a possible D gene (5 bases). The CDR3 has 12 amino acids. Germline loops: CDR1 GTSNPN, CDR2 SVGIG (reference sequence). With 5 bases removed from V and 8 bases from J, the gap between germline ends came to 12 bases.

The chain joins TRBV5-1 to TRBJ2-1, with 7 bases matching TRBD2. Germline V gene data show CDR1 as SGHRS and CDR2 as YFSETQ. The CDR3 has 16 amino acids. After removal of 0 bases from V and 1 base from J, the junction contained 4 bases not matched to a gene. CDR3 nucleotides: TGCGCCAGCAGCTTGGTGGCTAGCGGTTCCTACAATGAGCAGTTCTTC. This translates into CASSLVASGSYNEQFF. The full variable domain, rest sourced from reference TRBV5-1 and TRBJ2-1, is KAGVTQTPRYLIKTRGQQVTLSCSPISGHRSVSWYQQTPGQGLQFLFEYFSETQRNKGNFPGRFSGRQFSNSRSEMNVSTLELGDSALYLCASSLVASGSYNEQFFGPGTRLTVL.

In this sample, this clone turned up a few times. CDR3 DNA sequence: TGCGCCAGCAGCCAAGACCCGCCGGGGGTGCCGTCTGGCGAGCAGTACTTC. Its protein product is CASSQDPPGVPSGEQYF. V and J are TRBV4-3 and TRBJ2-7; possibly TRBD2 for D (6 bases). CDR1 is LGHNA, CDR2 YSLEER, per germline. The ends were cut back, 0 bases at V and 6 bases at J, with 21 bases in the middle. The CDR3 contains 17 residues.

This clone was recorded a few times. The CDR3 region is CAWRGGTSGEYNEQFF. DNA for the CDR3: TGTGCCTGGAGAGGTGGGACTAGCGGGGAATACAATGAGCAGTTCTTC. The gene calls are TRBV30 and TRBJ2-1; 13 bases align to TRBD2. The germline gives CDR1 GTSNPN, CDR2 SVGIG (reference sequence). J was trimmed by 4 bases and V by 3 bases; bases with no gene match: 6. This CDR3 is 16 amino acids long.

The CDR3 nucleotides are TGTGCCAGCTACCAGGGGATCTACGAGCAGTACTTC. It encodes CASYQGIYEQYF. The chain has TRBV2 and TRBJ2-7, with D possibly matching TRBD1 (6 bases). The CDR3 extends over 12 amino acids. V shed 8 bases and J shed 3 bases, with 11 bases lying between them. Germline values: CDR1 SNHLY, CDR2 FYNNEI.

In DNA, the CDR3 is TGTGCCAGCAGAGGACAGGGGGCGTGGGGGGCTTTCTTT. Translated, it gives CASRGQGAWGAFF. The V call is TRBV6-1, the J call TRBJ1-1, with 11 bases matching TRBD1. Unmatched junction bases numbered 8, after V lost 6 bases and J lost 11 bases. Germline values: CDR1 MNHNS, CDR2 SASEGT. This CDR3 spans 13 amino acids.

This chain connects TRBV7-6 to TRBJ1-2, with 7 bases lining up with TRBD1. The V gene end was trimmed by 5 bases and the J gene end by 5 bases; junction bases not matched to a gene: 11. This CDR3 contains 15 residues. The germline CDR1 and CDR2 sequences are SGHVS and FNYEAQ. The CDR3 DNA follows: TGTGCCAGCAGCCCCAGCCGGGACAGAGGATATGGCTACACCTTC. As protein: CASSPSRDRGYGYTF.

The genes are TRBV2 and TRBJ1-5; D not certain. Trimming removed 1 base from V and 0 bases from J, with 7 bases in between. The CDR3 is 15 amino acids. Looked up from germline, CDR1 is SNHLY and CDR2 is FYNNEI. CDR3 DNA: TGTGCCAGCAGTGAAGGCGGAATTAGCAATCAGCCCCAGCATTTT. Translating gives CASSEGGISNQPQHF.

The chain has TRBV6-5 and TRBJ1-4, with 7 bases lining up with TRBD1. The CDR3 totals 13 residues. Germline CDR1 and CDR2: MNHEY and SVGAGI. V was clipped by 6 bases and J by 10 bases; unmatched bases: 8. The CDR3 sequence: CASRPTGKGKLFF. In DNA, the CDR3 is TGTGCCAGCAGGCCGACAGGGAAAGGAAAACTGTTTTTT.

The J gene is TRBJ1-2, the V gene TRBV4-2, with D tentatively TRBD1 (6 bases). Germline V gene lookup returns CDR1 LGHNA and CDR2 YNFKEQ. Trimming took 6 bases from V and 8 from J, leaving 22 bases between them. This CDR3 has 15 residues. The CDR3 DNA follows: TGTGCCAGCAGATACGACAGGAATGGAGGAGAAGGCTACACCTTC. Encoded protein: CASRYDRNGGEGYTF.

The CDR3 spells CSVIRREGNTDTQYF. The DNA of the CDR3 is TGCAGCGTGATCCGGCGGGAGGGGAACACAGATACGCAGTATTTT. This chain connects TRBV29-1 to TRBJ2-3; 9 nucleotides match TRBD2. CDR1 and CDR2 from the germline V gene are SQVTM and ANQGSEA. V gave up 6 bases and J gave up 2 bases; unmatched junction bases: 9. This CDR3 has 15 residues.

In this sample, this clone turned up once. The V and J genes are TRBV6-6 and TRBJ2-3; D call uncertain. The CDR3 has 14 amino acids. V lost 2 bases, J lost 3 bases, and 9 bases lay in between. Germline V gives CDR1 MNHNY, CDR2 SVGAGI (reference sequence). CDR3 residues: CASSYGPWTDTQYF. As DNA, the CDR3 is TGTGCCAGCAGTTACGGGCCTTGGACAGATACGCAGTATTTT.